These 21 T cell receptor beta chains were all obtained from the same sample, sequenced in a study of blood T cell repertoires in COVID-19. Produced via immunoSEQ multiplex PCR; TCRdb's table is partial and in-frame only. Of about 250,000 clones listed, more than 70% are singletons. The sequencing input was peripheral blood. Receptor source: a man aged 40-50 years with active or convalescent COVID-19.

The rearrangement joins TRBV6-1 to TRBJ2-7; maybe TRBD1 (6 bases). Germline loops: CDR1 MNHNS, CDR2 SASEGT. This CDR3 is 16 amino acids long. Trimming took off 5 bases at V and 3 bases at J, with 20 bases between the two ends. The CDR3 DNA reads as TGTGCCAGCAGTCAAGTCCTCGGGACGGGACACTACGAGCAGTACTTC. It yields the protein CASSQVLGTGHYEQYF.

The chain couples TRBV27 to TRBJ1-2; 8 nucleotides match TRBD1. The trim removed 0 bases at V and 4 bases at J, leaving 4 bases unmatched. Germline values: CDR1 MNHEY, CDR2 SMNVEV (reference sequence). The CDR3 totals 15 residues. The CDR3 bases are TGTGCCAGCAGTTTATCCGGGACAGGTCGCTATGGCTACACCTTC. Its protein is CASSLSGTGRYGYTF.

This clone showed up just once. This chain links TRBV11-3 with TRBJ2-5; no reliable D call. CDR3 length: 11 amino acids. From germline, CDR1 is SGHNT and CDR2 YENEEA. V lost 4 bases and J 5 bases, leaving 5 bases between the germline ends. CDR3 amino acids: CASSSFETQYF. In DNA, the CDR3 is TGTGCCAGCAGCTCCTTCGAGACCCAGTACTTC.

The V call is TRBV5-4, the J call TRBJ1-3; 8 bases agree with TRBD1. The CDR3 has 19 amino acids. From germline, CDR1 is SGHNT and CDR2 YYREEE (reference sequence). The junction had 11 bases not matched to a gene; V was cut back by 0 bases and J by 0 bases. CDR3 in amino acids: CASSLATGDQLPSGNTIYF. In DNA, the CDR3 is TGTGCCAGCAGCTTGGCGACAGGGGACCAACTTCCCTCTGGAAACACCATATATTTT.

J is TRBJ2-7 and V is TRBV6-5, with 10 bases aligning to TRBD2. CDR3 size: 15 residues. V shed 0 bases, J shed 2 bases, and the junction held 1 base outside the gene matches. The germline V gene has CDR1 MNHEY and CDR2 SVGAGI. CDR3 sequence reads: CASSYSAGGAYEQYF. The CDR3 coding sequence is TGTGCCAGCAGTTACTCAGCGGGGGGGGCCTACGAGCAGTACTTC.

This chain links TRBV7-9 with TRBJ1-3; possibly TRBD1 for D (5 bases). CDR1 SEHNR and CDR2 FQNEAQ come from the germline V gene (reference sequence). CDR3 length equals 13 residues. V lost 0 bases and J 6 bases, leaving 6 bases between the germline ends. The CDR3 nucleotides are TGTGCCAGCAGCTTAGCAGGGGAAAACACCATATATTTT. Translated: CASSLAGENTIYF.

The CDR3 DNA follows: TGTGCCAGCAGCCCGCAGGGACTAGCGGGATACGAGCAGTACTTC. This codes for CASSPQGLAGYEQYF. The chain carries TRBV11-2 and TRBJ2-7; 13 bases map to TRBD2. J gave up 4 bases and V 5 bases, and 5 bases lay outside the gene matches. Per the germline V gene, CDR1 is SGHAT and CDR2 is FQNNGV. The CDR3 totals 15 residues.

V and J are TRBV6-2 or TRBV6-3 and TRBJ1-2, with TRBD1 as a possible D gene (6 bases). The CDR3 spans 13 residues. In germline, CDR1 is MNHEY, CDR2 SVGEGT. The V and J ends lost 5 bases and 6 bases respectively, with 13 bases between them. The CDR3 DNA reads TGTGCCAGCAGTACGTCCCAGGGGAATGGCTACACCTTC. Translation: CASSTSQGNGYTF.

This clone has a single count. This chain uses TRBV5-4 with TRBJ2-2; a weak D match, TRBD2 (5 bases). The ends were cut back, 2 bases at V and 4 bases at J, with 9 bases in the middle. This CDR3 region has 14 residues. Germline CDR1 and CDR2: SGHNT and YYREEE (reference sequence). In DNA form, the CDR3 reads TGTGCCAGCAGCTTATATGCGGGCACCGGGGAGCTGTTTTTT. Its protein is CASSLYAGTGELFF.

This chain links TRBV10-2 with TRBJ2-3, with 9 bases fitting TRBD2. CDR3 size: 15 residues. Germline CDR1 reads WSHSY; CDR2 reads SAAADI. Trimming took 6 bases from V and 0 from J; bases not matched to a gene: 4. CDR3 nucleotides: TGCGCCAGCAGGTCTAGCGGGACTAGCACAGATACGCAGTATTTT. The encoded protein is CASRSSGTSTDTQYF.

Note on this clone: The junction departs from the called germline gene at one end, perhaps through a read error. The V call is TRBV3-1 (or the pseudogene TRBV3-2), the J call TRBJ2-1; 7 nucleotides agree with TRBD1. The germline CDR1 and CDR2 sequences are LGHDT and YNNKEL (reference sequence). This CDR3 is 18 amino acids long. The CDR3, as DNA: TGTGCCAGCAGCTCTCACCGGGACAGCCCTTCCTCCAACAATGAGCAGTTCTTC. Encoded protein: CASSSHRDSPSSNNEQFF.

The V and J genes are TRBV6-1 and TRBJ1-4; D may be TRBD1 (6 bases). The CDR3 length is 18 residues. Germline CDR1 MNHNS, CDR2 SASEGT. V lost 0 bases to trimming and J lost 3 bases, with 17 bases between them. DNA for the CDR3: TGTGCCAGCAGTGAAGCTCTCACGCCGGGACAACCTAATGAAAAACTGTTTTTT. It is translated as CASSEALTPGQPNEKLFF.

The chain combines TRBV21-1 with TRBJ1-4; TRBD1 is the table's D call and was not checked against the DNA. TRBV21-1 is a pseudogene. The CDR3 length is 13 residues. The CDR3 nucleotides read TGTGCCACCATCGGACAAGTTAATGAAAAACTGTTTTTT. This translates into CATIGQVNEKLFF.

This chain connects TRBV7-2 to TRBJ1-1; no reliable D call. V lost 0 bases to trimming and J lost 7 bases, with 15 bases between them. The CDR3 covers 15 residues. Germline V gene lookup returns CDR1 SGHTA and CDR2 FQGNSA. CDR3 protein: CASSLASGFSIEAFF. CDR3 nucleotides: TGTGCCAGCAGCTTAGCGTCAGGTTTCTCTATTGAAGCTTTCTTT.

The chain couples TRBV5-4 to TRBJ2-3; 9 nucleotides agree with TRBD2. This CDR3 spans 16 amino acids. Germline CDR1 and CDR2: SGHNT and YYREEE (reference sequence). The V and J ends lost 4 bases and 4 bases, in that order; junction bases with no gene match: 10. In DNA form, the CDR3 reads TGTGCCAGCAGCCCCAGCCTAGCGGGACTACCAGATACGCAGTATTTT. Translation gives CASSPSLAGLPDTQYF.

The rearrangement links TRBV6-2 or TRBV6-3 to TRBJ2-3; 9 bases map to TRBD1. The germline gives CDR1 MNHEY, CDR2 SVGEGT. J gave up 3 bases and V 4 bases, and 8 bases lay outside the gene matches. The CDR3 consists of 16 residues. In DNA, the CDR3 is TGTGCCAGCAGTTCCGGGACAGGGATTTTAACAGATACGCAGTATTTT. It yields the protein CASSSGTGILTDTQYF.

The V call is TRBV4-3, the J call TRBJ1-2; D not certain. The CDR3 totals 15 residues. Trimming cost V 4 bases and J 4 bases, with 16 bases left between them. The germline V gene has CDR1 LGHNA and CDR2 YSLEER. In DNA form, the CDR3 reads TGCGCCAGCAGCCTAGGAACAACGGCGGGCTATGGCTACACCTTC. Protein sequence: CASSLGTTAGYGYTF.

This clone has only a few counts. CDR3 in DNA: TGTGCCAGCAGCCACCGGACAGGGGGCGGGAATTCACCCCTCCACTTT. Translated: CASSHRTGGGNSPLHF. The V and J genes are TRBV7-2 and TRBJ1-6; TRBD1 aligns across 11 bases. V trimming: 5 bases; J trimming: 7 bases; junction bases outside the gene matches: 7. The germline V gene has CDR1 SGHTA and CDR2 FQGNSA. The CDR3 has 16 residues.

The CDR3 DNA is TGTGCCAGCAGCCTTCGGGAGGGCTACGAGCAGTACTTC. Its translation: CASSLREGYEQYF. The chain employs TRBV9 and TRBJ2-7, with TRBD2 identical over 8 bases. The CDR3 runs to 13 residues. The germline gives CDR1 SGDLS, CDR2 YYNGEE. V lost 4 bases to trimming and J lost 3 bases; unmatched junction nucleotides: 3. The complete variable domain, with remaining parts taken from reference TRBV9 and TRBJ2-7, reads DSGVTQTPKHLITATGQRVTLRCSPRSGDLSVYWYQQSLDQGLQFLIQYYNGEERAKGNILERFSAQQFPDLHSELNLSSLELGDSALYFCASSLREGYEQYFGPGTRLTVT.

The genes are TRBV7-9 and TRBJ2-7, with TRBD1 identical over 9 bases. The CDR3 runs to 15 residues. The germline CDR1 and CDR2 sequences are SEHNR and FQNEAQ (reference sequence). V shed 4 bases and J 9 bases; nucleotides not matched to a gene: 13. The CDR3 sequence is CASSSGGGTGSVQYF. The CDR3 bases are TGTGCCAGCAGCTCAGGTGGGGGGACAGGGTCGGTGCAGTACTTC.

CDR3 nucleotides: TGTGCCAGCAGCTTGAGCGGGTACGAGCAGTACTTC. This gives the protein CASSLSGYEQYF. This chain joins TRBV5-6 and TRBJ2-7, with D possibly being TRBD2 (6 bases). This CDR3 has 12 residues. CDR1 is SGHDT and CDR2 is YYEEEE in the germline V gene. Deletions cut 1 base from V and 4 bases from J, with 6 bases between.